Each of the 24 T cell receptor beta chains below was sequenced from the same sample in a study of T cell responses to AZD1222 COVID-19 vaccine. The assay was immunoSEQ multiplex PCR, and TCRdb's table has in-frame clones only and misses some. The table has 180,000 or so clones, around 90% seen once; the top ten hold 2.6%. The sample here was peripheral blood, taken on day 0 of AZD1222 vaccination. All receptors come from an adult in good health.

The chain combines TRBV2 with TRBJ2-7, with 8 nucleotides matching TRBD2. The CDR3 runs to 15 residues. The V gene's germline CDR1 is SNHLY and CDR2 FYNNEI. With V trimmed by 6 bases and J by 4 bases, 11 bases remained unmatched. CDR3 nucleotide sequence: TGTGCCAGCAGAGCCGGGACTAGTAGTCGGTACGAGCAGTACTTC. Amino acids: CASRAGTSSRYEQYF.

V is TRBV4-1 and J is TRBJ1-2, with D possibly matching TRBD1 (5 bases). Looked up from germline, CDR1 is MGHRA and CDR2 is YSYEKL. V lost 1 base to trimming and J lost 2 bases, with 14 bases between them. The CDR3 is 16 amino acids. DNA for the CDR3: TGCGCCAGCAGCCAAGTGGGACGGGAAAAAAACTATGGCTACACCTTC. This sequence encodes CASSQVGREKNYGYTF.

The V and J genes are TRBV15 and TRBJ2-5; 7 bases map to TRBD1. This CDR3 has 14 amino acids. Germline trimming cut 5 bases from V and 1 base from J; bases unmatched to any gene: 4. Germline V gives CDR1 LNHNV, CDR2 YYDKDF (reference sequence). The CDR3 spells CATSPRDSQETQYF. CDR3 nucleotides: TGTGCCACCAGCCCAAGGGACAGCCAAGAGACCCAGTACTTC.

The chain uses TRBV4-1 and TRBJ1-2; D call uncertain. Trimming removed 4 bases from V and 7 bases from J, with 13 bases in between. The CDR3 consists of 13 residues. Germline V gene lookup returns CDR1 MGHRA and CDR2 YSYEKL. The CDR3 DNA is TGCGCCAGCAGCCCCGAGCCCTGGTCTGGCTACACCTTC. This translates into CASSPEPWSGYTF.

The V gene is TRBV3-1 (or the pseudogene TRBV3-2), the J gene TRBJ1-4; the D is unclear. CDR1 is LGHDT and CDR2 is YNNKEL in the germline V gene (reference sequence). This CDR3 comprises 17 residues. The V gene lost 0 bases and the J gene lost 7 bases, with 18 bases spanning the gap. The CDR3 spells CASSQERKGARTEKLFF. CDR3 bases: TGTGCCAGCAGCCAAGAGAGGAAGGGCGCGAGAACTGAAAAACTGTTTTTT.

The chain couples TRBV2 to TRBJ2-5; D perhaps matches TRBD1 (5 bases). The germline CDR1 and CDR2 sequences are SNHLY and FYNNEI. The CDR3 contains 13 residues. Deletions cut 7 bases from V and 5 bases from J, with 14 bases between. The CDR3 bases are TGTGCCAGCACAGTGGGGCCGGTGGAGACCCAGTACTTC. Amino acid sequence: CASTVGPVETQYF.

The chain links TRBV27 to TRBJ1-2; 8 positions match TRBD1. V shed 4 bases and J 8 bases; nucleotides not matched to a gene: 12. Germline-derived CDR1 and CDR2 are MNHEY and SMNVEV (reference sequence). This CDR3 has 15 residues. CDR3 nucleotide sequence: TGTGCCAGCAGTTCAACCCTGGGACAGGCGGGAGGCTACACCTTC. Protein: CASSSTLGQAGGYTF.

Note on this clone: At the DNA level, this CDR3 is encoded by other sequences in the same sample as well. CDR3 nucleotide sequence: TGTGCCAGCAGTTTATCCAGGACCGGGGAGCTGTTTTTT. It yields the protein CASSLSRTGELFF. The V and J genes are TRBV27 and TRBJ2-2; D is undetermined. Germline V CDR1 and CDR2: MNHEY, SMNVEV (reference sequence). The CDR3 consists of 13 residues. Trimming removed 0 bases from V and 5 bases from J, with 4 bases in between.

CDR3 sequence reads: CSVVTGGPYEQYF. The CDR3 DNA is TGCAGCGTTGTCACAGGGGGTCCCTACGAGCAGTACTTC. This chain uses TRBV29-1 with TRBJ2-7; 8 bases are a match to TRBD1. Looked up from germline, CDR1 is SQVTM and CDR2 is ANQGSEA. This CDR3 has 13 residues. V shed 4 bases and J 2 bases; nucleotides not matched to a gene: 4.

CDR3 sequence reads: CASSQDIAINEQFF. CDR3 nucleotide sequence: TGTGCCAGCAGCCAAGATATAGCGATCAATGAGCAGTTCTTC. V gene TRBV3-1 (or the pseudogene TRBV3-2) combines with J gene TRBJ2-1, with D possibly being TRBD2 (5 bases). Deletions cut 0 bases from V and 6 bases from J, with 9 bases between. Germline lookup yields CDR1 LGHDT and CDR2 YNNKEL (reference sequence). This CDR3 spans 14 amino acids.

This sequence joins TRBV30 and TRBJ1-2, with a tentative D call TRBD1 (5 bases). The CDR3 runs to 13 residues. Trimming took 5 bases from V and 8 from J, leaving 18 bases between them. Germline CDR1 GTSNPN, CDR2 SVGIG (reference sequence). CDR3 region: CAWQEGSSRGYTF. For the CDR3, the DNA is TGTGCCTGGCAAGAGGGGTCATCTAGAGGCTACACCTTC.

The J gene is TRBJ1-4, the V gene TRBV6-2 or TRBV6-3, with 8 bases matching TRBD1. The J segment lost 0 bases and the V segment lost 4 bases, leaving 10 bases of the junction unmatched. The CDR3 is 18 residues long. Germline values: CDR1 MNHEY, CDR2 SVGEGT. The CDR3 protein is CASSSFPGTGATNEKLFF. CDR3 in DNA: TGTGCCAGCAGTTCATTTCCCGGGACAGGCGCAACTAATGAAAAACTGTTTTTT.

This clone came up once. This rearrangement joins TRBV7-9 to TRBJ1-1; 10 bases agree with TRBD1. J lost 3 bases, V lost 7 bases, and 8 bases had no gene match. Germline loops: CDR1 SEHNR, CDR2 FQNEAQ (reference sequence). This CDR3 has 15 amino acids. CDR3 loop: CASTNTGTGDTEAFF. CDR3 nucleotide sequence: TGTGCCAGCACCAACACCGGGACAGGGGACACTGAAGCTTTCTTT.

The rearrangement uses TRBV29-1 and TRBJ2-5; D is perhaps TRBD1 or TRBD2 (5 bases each). The CDR3 runs 13 residues. The V end lost 6 bases, the J end lost 5 bases, and 16 bases lay between the germline ends. Germline CDR1 and CDR2: SQVTM and ANQGSEA. CDR3 in amino acids: CSVGERGRETQYF. The CDR3 DNA is TGCAGCGTGGGGGAGAGGGGCAGGGAGACCCAGTACTTC.

The chain uses TRBV18 and TRBJ2-7; possibly TRBD2 for D (5 bases). This CDR3 is 13 amino acids long. Germline V gene lookup returns CDR1 KGHSH and CDR2 LQKENI. V was cut by 6 bases and J by 6 bases, with 15 bases left in between. DNA for the CDR3: TGTGCCAGCTCCCTCAGTGACTATTCCGAGCAGTACTTC. Amino acids: CASSLSDYSEQYF. Drawing the rest from reference TRBV18 and TRBJ2-7, the complete variable domain is NAGVMQNPRHLVRRRGQEARLRCSPMKGHSHVYWYRQLPEEGLKFMVYLQKENIIDESGMPKERFSAEFPKEGPSILRIQQVVRGDSAAYFCASSLSDYSEQYFGPGTRLTVT.

CDR3 protein: CASSLALGVSTEAFF. CDR3 sequence (DNA): TGTGCCAGCAGCTTAGCGTTAGGGGTGAGCACTGAAGCTTTCTTT. The chain is built from TRBV7-8 and TRBJ1-1, with D maybe TRBD1 (5 bases). Germline-derived CDR1 and CDR2 are SGHVS and FQNEAQ. The CDR3 has 15 amino acids. The V gene lost 0 bases and the J gene lost 4 bases, with 12 bases spanning the gap.

The chain is built from TRBV5-6 and TRBJ2-7; D not certain. Germline CDR1 SGHDT, CDR2 YYEEEE. This CDR3 contains 15 residues. Trimming shortened V by 1 base and J by 4 bases, and 15 bases separated the two germline ends. CDR3 DNA: TGTGCCAGCAGCTTGCGCTCGGCAGCCACTTACGAGCAGTACTTC. This codes for CASSLRSAATYEQYF.

The chain combines TRBV30 with TRBJ2-3, with D possibly being TRBD1 or TRBD2 (6 bases each). The germline CDR1 and CDR2 sequences are GTSNPN and SVGIG (reference sequence). The CDR3 runs to 15 residues. The CDR3: CACEPRGPRTDTQYF. In DNA, the CDR3 is TGTGCATGCGAACCCCGGGGGCCCCGCACAGATACGCAGTATTTT.

The V and J genes are TRBV6-1 and TRBJ1-6; D perhaps matches TRBD1 (5 bases). Between the trimmed V and J ends, which lost 4 bases and 5 bases, there was a span of 15 bases. The CDR3 is 16 residues long. Germline CDR1 is MNHNS and CDR2 is SASEGT. CDR3 nucleotide sequence: TGTGCCAGCAGTGCGACAGCCCAGTCGGATAATTCACCCCTCCACTTT. This translates into CASSATAQSDNSPLHF.

The rearrangement uses TRBV25-1 and TRBJ1-4; D ambiguous. Trimming pared 6 bases from V and 0 bases from J, leaving 5 bases between. CDR3 length equals 13 residues. Germline CDR1 and CDR2: MGHDK and SYGVNS. CDR3 sequence reads: CASRLTTNEKLFF. In DNA, the CDR3 is TGTGCCAGCAGGTTAACAACTAATGAAAAACTGTTTTTT.

This clone has just one count. The rearrangement joins TRBV5-6 to TRBJ1-1; no firm D call. Trimming took 4 bases from V and 5 from J, leaving 12 bases between them. CDR1 and CDR2 from the germline V gene are SGHDT and YYEEEE. The CDR3 has 13 amino acids. For the CDR3, the DNA is TGTGCCAGCAGCCCAGTGGGTGGTACTGAAGCTTTCTTT. It yields the protein CASSPVGGTEAFF.

In this sample, this clone turned up once. The V and J genes are TRBV5-1 and TRBJ1-4, with 8 bases lining up with TRBD1. Germline CDR1 is SGHRS and CDR2 is YFSETQ. The V gene end was trimmed by 2 bases and the J gene end by 7 bases; junction bases not matched to a gene: 7. CDR3 length: 15 residues. CDR3 region: CASSLGQGHTEKLFF. As DNA, the CDR3 is TGCGCCAGCAGCTTAGGACAGGGTCATACTGAAAAACTGTTTTTT.

V gene TRBV19 combines with J gene TRBJ1-2, with D maybe TRBD1 (5 bases). Between the trimmed V and J ends, which lost 1 base and 4 bases, there was a span of 7 bases. Germline values: CDR1 LNHDA, CDR2 SQIVND (reference sequence). This CDR3 region has 13 residues. The CDR3 region has the DNA TGTGCCAGTAGTATAGGGGACTTCTATGGCTACACCTTC. It encodes CASSIGDFYGYTF.

The chain couples TRBV24-1 to TRBJ1-2; D remains ambiguous. Germline loops: CDR1 KGHDR, CDR2 SFDVKD. V gave up 1 base and J gave up 2 bases, with 16 bases separating them. The CDR3 is made up of 17 amino acids. The CDR3 protein is CATSDFGPSGRNYGYTF. CDR3 nucleotides: TGTGCCACCAGTGATTTCGGCCCCTCAGGCAGAAACTATGGCTACACCTTC.